The 13 T cell receptor beta chains below all came from one sample that was sequenced in a study of T cells after yellow fever vaccination. TCRdb recomputed calls from the 5' RACE reads with MiXCR, one row per CDR3 protein. This table holds approximately 120,000 distinct CDR3 sequences, more than 6.5% found once. Material: CD4+ T cells sorted from PBMCs, obtained 10 to 11 days after the first yellow fever vaccination. The receptors come from a man aged 18 to 29 who received the YFV17D yellow fever vaccine.

The V call is TRBV5-5, the J call TRBJ2-4; the D is unclear. The V gene lost 2 bases and the J gene lost 4 bases, with 10 bases spanning the gap. CDR3 length equals 14 residues. Germline values: CDR1 SGHKS, CDR2 YYEKEE (reference sequence). The CDR3: CASSLDSPKNIQYF. CDR3 in DNA: TGTGCCAGCAGCTTAGACTCCCCGAAAAACATTCAGTACTTC.

In its sample, this clonotype was seen many times. The chain recombines TRBV19 with TRBJ1-5, with no clear D. Germline V gene sequence: CDR1 LNHDA, CDR2 SQIVND (reference sequence). The CDR3 contains 12 residues. V dropped 0 bases and J dropped 9 bases, with 6 bases sitting between them. CDR3 in amino acids: CASSIERGPQHF. As DNA, the CDR3 is TGTGCCAGTAGTATAGAGAGAGGGCCCCAGCATTTT.

This clonotype has a count of ten or more. This rearrangement joins TRBV20-1 to TRBJ2-3; 12 bases map to TRBD2. The germline CDR1 and CDR2 sequences are DFQATT and SNEGSKA (reference sequence). The CDR3 is 16 amino acids. The V segment lost 0 bases and the J segment 4 bases; nucleotides outside the gene matches: 5. The CDR3: CSARDRASGGADTQYF. The CDR3 region has the DNA TGCAGTGCTAGAGATCGGGCTAGCGGGGGGGCAGATACGCAGTATTTT.

This clonotype was counted ten times or more. The V and J genes are TRBV9 and TRBJ1-4, with unresolved D. Germline V gene lookup returns CDR1 SGDLS and CDR2 YYNGEE. This CDR3 has 15 amino acids. Trimming took 0 bases from V and 8 from J, leaving 14 bases between them. The CDR3 region is CASSVGTGSREKLFF. DNA of the CDR3: TGTGCCAGCAGCGTAGGAACGGGGTCGCGGGAAAAACTGTTTTTT.

This clonotype has at least ten counts. The genes are TRBV20-1 and TRBJ2-5; 8 positions agree with TRBD2. Germline CDR1 and CDR2: DFQATT and SNEGSKA (reference sequence). There are 14 residues in the CDR3. J gave up 7 bases and V 0 bases, and 7 bases lay outside the gene matches. CDR3 sequence (DNA): TGCAGTGCTAGAGATCAGGGACTAGATGGGACCCAGTACTTC. Protein product: CSARDQGLDGTQYF.

Concerning this clonotype itself: At one end the junction does not follow the germline gene, possibly because of a read error. V and J are TRBV6-5 and TRBJ1-2; maybe TRBD1 (5 bases). Germline CDR1 and CDR2: MNHEY and SVGAGI. This CDR3 contains 15 residues. CDR3 sequence (DNA): TGTGCCAGCAGTTACTCGAGTTTGGGGGGGTATGGTTACACCTTC. Protein: CASSYSSLGGYGYTF.

This chain uses TRBV30 with TRBJ2-5; 8 nucleotides align to TRBD1. CDR3 length: 13 residues. The germline gives CDR1 GTSNPN, CDR2 SVGIG (reference sequence). Trimming at V came to 3 bases and at J to 4 bases, leaving 4 bases not matched to a gene. The CDR3 DNA follows: TGTGCCTGGAGCCGGGACAGGACAGAGACCCAGTACTTC. Translated, it gives CAWSRDRTETQYF. Complete variable domain (other parts from reference TRBV30 and TRBJ2-5): SQTIHQWPATLVQPVGSPLSLECTVEGTSNPNLYWYRQAAGRGLQLLFYSVGIGQISSEVPQNLSASRPQDRQFILSSKKLLLSDSGFYLCAWSRDRTETQYFGPGTRLLVL.

This clonotype was counted ten times or more. The chain links TRBV4-2 to TRBJ2-2; perhaps TRBD1 as D (5 bases). The germline CDR1 and CDR2 sequences are LGHNA and YNFKEQ. The V gene lost 0 bases and the J gene lost 7 bases, with 15 bases spanning the gap. The CDR3 is 16 amino acids. CDR3 in amino acids: CASSQDMSGLGGELFF. CDR3 in DNA: TGTGCCAGCAGCCAAGATATGTCAGGGCTGGGCGGGGAGCTGTTTTTT.

This clonotype appeared many times. The chain is built from TRBV15 and TRBJ2-1, with a tentative D call TRBD2 (5 bases). The germline gives CDR1 LNHNV, CDR2 YYDKDF (reference sequence). V lost 5 bases and J 7 bases, leaving 12 bases between the germline ends. The CDR3 is 13 residues long. The CDR3 loop is CATSLASANEQFF. The CDR3 region has the DNA TGTGCCACCAGCCTAGCCAGTGCGAATGAGCAGTTCTTC.

The table lists this clonotype with many counts. The chain uses TRBV12-3 or TRBV12-4 and TRBJ1-6; D might be TRBD1 (5 bases). CDR3 length: 15 amino acids. Trimming cost V 5 bases and J 2 bases, with 10 bases left between them. The DNA for the CDR3 is TGTGCCAGCAGTAGACAGAGAACCTATAATTCACCCCTCCACTTT. Encoded protein: CASSRQRTYNSPLHF.

About this clonotype itself: A read error may be the cause here, since a much bigger clone is one base away. The CDR3 nucleotides are TGTGCCAGCAGCTTAGAAGGGGCTAGCCAAGAGACCCAGTACTTC. Translated: CASSLEGASQETQYF. The chain employs TRBV7-6 and TRBJ2-5; possibly TRBD1 for D (5 bases). CDR3 length: 15 amino acids. Germline V gene data show CDR1 as SGHVS and CDR2 as FNYEAQ. The V end was cut by 1 base, the J end by 1 base, with 10 bases between.

This clonotype was detected only a few times. V and J are TRBV7-8 and TRBJ2-7; D is tentatively TRBD1 or TRBD2 (5 bases each). The CDR3 sequence is 11 residues long. V shed 4 bases and J shed 11 bases, with 12 bases lying between them. CDR1 and CDR2 from the germline V gene are SGHVS and FQNEAQ. The CDR3 reads CASSSRDREYF. CDR3 sequence (DNA): TGTGCCAGCAGCTCCCGGGACCGAGAGTACTTC.

There are many counts of this clonotype. The gene calls are TRBV7-2 and TRBJ1-5; D gene ambiguous. CDR3 length: 15 residues. Germline-derived CDR1 and CDR2 are SGHTA and FQGNSA. V lost 1 base, J lost 7 bases, and 14 bases lay in between. CDR3 coding DNA: TGTGCCAGCAGCTTAGAGGTAGGGCGTGTACAGCCCCAGCATTTT. Translation gives CASSLEVGRVQPQHF.